This T cell receptor beta chain was retrieved from a study of T cells in women clearing cervical HPV infection. TCRdb's table, derived via immunoSEQ multiplex PCR, lists solely in-frame clones and lacks some. Its clone listing holds under 45,000 clones. As regards this clone: The read finishes 3 residues shy of the CDR3 end, and the germline J gene is used to complete it.

Germline CDR1 is SGHRS and CDR2 is YFSETQ. The V end was cut by 4 bases, the J end by 5 bases, with 10 bases between. This CDR3 region has 13 residues. The TCR comes from a woman aged 18 to 75 with a cervical HPV16 infection that either progressed to CIN3+ or cleared (not recorded which). The sequenced sample consisted of blood buffy coat. The V gene is TRBV5-1, the J gene TRBJ2-1; possible D gene TRBD1, 6 bases. CDR3 amino acids: CASSVGHNNEQFF. The covered CDR3 bases are TGCGCCAGCAGCGTGGGACACAACAATGAG.